Listed below are T cell receptor beta chains from one sample, sequenced in a study of T cells in localized non-small cell lung cancer. Assay: immunoSEQ multiplex PCR; the TCRdb copy retains only in-frame clones and omits some. Counted here are around 30,000 clones, around 94% occurring once; the ten biggest clones make up 0.65% to 0.85%. The sequencing used peripheral blood, collected before any cancer treatment. These receptors were obtained from a woman aged 35 to 70 with stage I lung adenocarcinoma. Each CDR3 is given with its conserved first and last residue. D genes are given only for firm matches. Size is omitted from some rows. Given values are once, few, many or a class for expanded clones.

v_gene	abundance	d_gene	j_gene	CDR3aa	CDR3nt
TRBV4-3	-	TRBD2	TRBJ2-1	CASQKRTGLADNEQFF	TGCGCCAGCCAAAAAAGGACGGGACTAGCAGACAATGAGCAGTTCTTC
TRBV19	-	-	TRBJ1-1	CASTATIGGAINTEAFF	TGTGCCAGTACCGCAACTATTGGCGGTGCAATTAACACTGAAGCTTTCTTT
TRBV4-1	-	-	TRBJ1-4	CASSQDWAAKRIATNEKLFF	TGCGCCAGCAGCCAAGATTGGGCGGCAAAACGAATTGCAACTAATGAAAAACTGTTTTTT
TRBV29-1	-	-	TRBJ1-1	CSVESGRANTEAFF	TGCAGCGTTGAAAGTGGCAGGGCAAACACTGAAGCTTTCTTT
TRBV7-6	-	-	TRBJ1-5	CASSLGPQSNQPQHF	TGTGCCAGCAGCTTGGGACCCCAAAGCAATCAGCCCCAGCATTTT
TRBV2	-	-	TRBJ1-1	CASSRDSLKNTEAFF	TGTGCCAGCAGTAGAGACAGCCTTAAGAACACTGAAGCTTTCTTT
TRBV21-1	-	-	TRBJ2-1	CASSVAGGNSSNEQFF	-
TRBV27	few	-	TRBJ1-5	CASRIFWTRGQPQHF	TGTGCCAGCAGGATTTTCTGGACGAGGGGTCAGCCCCAGCATTTT
TRBV29-1	-	-	TRBJ2-5	CSVEDTGPGETQYF	TGCAGCGTTGAAGATACAGGGCCGGGAGAGACCCAGTACTTC
TRBV5-1	few	TRBD2	TRBJ2-4	CASSSGLSGGAAKNIQYF	TGCGCCAGCAGCTCAGGACTAAGCGGGGGGGCGGCCAAAAACATTCAGTACTTC
TRBV6-1	-	-	TRBJ1-2	CASSEWGGSGYTF	TGTGCCAGCAGTGAATGGGGGGGCTCTGGCTACACCTTC
TRBV29-1	-	TRBD2	TRBJ2-7	CSVDVIAGEEQYF	TGCAGCGTCGACGTGATAGCGGGAGAAGAGCAGTACTTC
TRBV9	-	TRBD1	TRBJ2-1	CASSTGGRGHSEQFF	TGTGCCAGCAGCACCGGGGGCAGGGGGCATTCAGAGCAGTTCTTC
TRBV5-6	-	TRBD1	TRBJ2-1	CASSLSSTGWQDNEQFF	TGTGCCAGCAGCTTATCGTCGACAGGGTGGCAAGACAATGAGCAGTTCTTC
TRBV4-3	-	TRBD2	TRBJ2-1	CASSQEISGGAYNEQFF	TGCGCCAGCAGCCAAGAGATTAGCGGGGGAGCTTACAATGAGCAGTTCTTC
TRBV15	-	-	TRBJ1-2	CATSRDPGGYTF	TGTGCCACCAGCAGAGATCCGGGGGGCTACACCTTC
TRBV18	-	TRBD1	TRBJ2-7	CASSPGVFGQGDEQYF	TGTGCCAGCTCACCGGGTGTATTTGGACAGGGGGACGAGCAGTACTTC
TRBV4-1	once	-	TRBJ2-6	CASSQDRGTGANVLTF	TGCGCCAGCAGCCAAGATCGGGGGACTGGGGCCAACGTCCTGACTTTC
TRBV15	-	TRBD2	TRBJ2-1	CATSSWTSGRISYNEQFF	TGTGCCACCAGCAGCTGGACTAGCGGGAGGATATCATACAATGAGCAGTTCTTC
TRBV5-1	-	TRBD2	TRBJ2-1	CASSLGTSGGHKQFF	TGCGCCAGCAGCTTGGGGACTAGCGGGGGGCATAAGCAGTTCTTC
TRBV5-5	-	-	TRBJ1-3	CASSLASGNTIYF	TGTGCCAGCAGCTTGGCCTCTGGAAACACCATATATTTT
TRBV7-9	-	TRBD2	TRBJ2-1	CASSLTSGRANNEQFF	TGTGCCAGCAGCTTAACGAGCGGGAGGGCCAACAATGAGCAGTTCTTC
TRBV5-1	-	-	TRBJ2-1	CASSLVRVVANEQFF	TGCGCCAGCAGCTTGGTCCGGGTCGTCGCCAATGAGCAGTTCTTC
TRBV18	-	-	TRBJ2-2	CASSPTGDGTGELFF	TGTGCCAGCTCACCGACAGGAGATGGCACCGGGGAGCTGTTTTTT
TRBV7-6	-	-	TRBJ1-4	CASSLGRGSVGTNEKLFF	TGTGCCAGCAGCTTAGGTCGAGGTTCGGTAGGGACGAATGAAAAACTGTTTTTT
TRBV4-3	few	TRBD1	TRBJ2-7	CASSQGTGWDYEQYF	TGCGCCAGCAGCCAAGGGACAGGATGGGATTACGAGCAGTACTTC